Below are 12 T cell receptor beta chains sequenced from a single sample in a study of cytomegalovirus exposure and HLA in healthy donors. Only in-frame clones appear in the TCRdb table, and some are missing; sequencing was by immunoSEQ multiplex PCR. The data contain approximately 240,000 clones, around nine tenths of them seen just once; the ten biggest clones take up about 0.95%. The sample comprised PBMCs. Receptors originate from a woman aged 18 to 35 in good health and CMV-seronegative.

Written as DNA, the CDR3 is TGCGCCAGCAGCCAAGACCCTAGCGGGGGACGGGTCACAGATACGCAGTATTTT. This encodes CASSQDPSGGRVTDTQYF. The chain is built from TRBV4-1 and TRBJ2-3, with 10 bases lining up with TRBD2. From germline, CDR1 is MGHRA and CDR2 YSYEKL. V was pared by 0 bases and J by 2 bases, with 8 bases of the junction left unmatched. This CDR3 region has 18 residues.

The chain uses TRBV4-2 and TRBJ2-3; 15 bases agree with TRBD2. The V gene's germline CDR1 is LGHNA and CDR2 YNFKEQ. The CDR3 sequence is 18 residues long. With 3 bases clipped from V and 5 bases from J, the junction kept 9 bases outside the gene matches. CDR3 in amino acids: CASSHPGLAGGDGDTQYF. CDR3 sequence (DNA): TGTGCCAGCAGCCACCCGGGACTAGCGGGAGGAGATGGAGATACGCAGTATTTT.

CDR3 sequence reads: CASKIAGSNTEAFF. The CDR3 DNA is TGTGCCAGCAAGATCGCCGGGTCCAACACTGAAGCTTTCTTT. The V and J genes are TRBV28 and TRBJ1-1, with D unclear. Germline V gene lookup returns CDR1 MDHEN and CDR2 SYDVKM. The CDR3 sequence is 14 residues long. Between the trimmed V and J ends, which lost 7 bases and 2 bases, there was a span of 14 bases.

The chain joins TRBV5-1 to TRBJ2-7, with D possibly TRBD1 on 6 matching bases. Trimming removed 2 bases from V and 7 bases from J, with 7 bases in between. Germline values: CDR1 SGHRS, CDR2 YFSETQ. This CDR3 contains 11 residues. The DNA of the CDR3 is TGCGCCAGCAGCTTCGGACAGGAGCAGTACTTC. This encodes CASSFGQEQYF.

The chain couples TRBV19 to TRBJ2-7, with 12 bases fitting TRBD2. Per germline, CDR1 LNHDA and CDR2 SQIVND (reference sequence). The CDR3 totals 14 residues. V dropped 5 bases and J dropped 3; count of bases not matched to a gene: 2. CDR3 sequence reads: CASSATSGSYEQYF. The DNA for the CDR3 is TGTGCCAGTAGTGCGACTAGCGGGAGCTACGAGCAGTACTTC.

The chain recombines TRBV10-3 with TRBJ2-1, with 16 bases identical to TRBD2. This CDR3 region has 20 residues. The germline gives CDR1 ENHRY, CDR2 SYGVKD. V was pared by 2 bases and J by 10 bases, with 17 bases of the junction left unmatched. The CDR3 reads CAISETYSPGTSGRASEQFF. CDR3 DNA: TGTGCCATCAGTGAGACCTACAGTCCCGGGACTAGCGGGAGGGCCTCCGAGCAGTTCTTC.

The rearrangement links TRBV5-1 to TRBJ1-2; maybe TRBD1 (5 bases). The CDR3 length is 15 residues. Germline V gene data show CDR1 as SGHRS and CDR2 as YFSETQ. Trimming removed 2 bases from V and 6 bases from J, with 17 bases in between. CDR3 region: CASSFFAFAGHGYTF. CDR3 nucleotide sequence: TGCGCCAGCAGCTTTTTCGCCTTCGCGGGGCATGGCTACACCTTC.

This sequence joins TRBV29-1 and TRBJ1-1, with 10 bases aligning to TRBD1. The CDR3 is 16 amino acids. V dropped 4 bases and J dropped 1; count of bases not matched to a gene: 9. Looked up from germline, CDR1 is SQVTM and CDR2 is ANQGSEA. In DNA, the CDR3 is TGCAGCGTTGTGACCGGGACAGGGGTGCCGAACACTGAAGCTTTCTTT. Translated, it gives CSVVTGTGVPNTEAFF.

Of note for this clone: Other DNA variants within this sample encode the same CDR3. The chain is built from TRBV9 and TRBJ1-1; 7 bases are a match to TRBD1. Trimming cost V 3 bases and J 2 bases; bases outside gene matches: 4. Germline assignment: CDR1 SGDLS and CDR2 YYNGEE. CDR3 length: 14 amino acids. CDR3 in DNA: TGTGCCAGCAGCGCCACAGGGGCCAACACTGAAGCTTTCTTT. Translated: CASSATGANTEAFF.

The J gene is TRBJ1-1, the V gene TRBV29-1; D possibly corresponds to TRBD1 (5 bases). Trimming shortened V by 5 bases and J by 0 bases, and 19 bases separated the two germline ends. CDR1 and CDR2 (germline): SQVTM, ANQGSEA. The CDR3 spans 16 residues. Here the CDR3 DNA reads TGCAGCGTTCGACGCTCAAAAGACAGTGTGAACACTGAAGCTTTCTTT. Protein: CSVRRSKDSVNTEAFF. Full variable domain (rest looked up from reference TRBV29-1 and TRBJ1-1): SAVISQKPSRDICQRGTSLTIQCQVDSQVTMMFWYRQQPGQSLTLIATANQGSEATYESGFVIDKFPISRPNLTFSTLTVSNMSPEDSSIYLCSVRRSKDSVNTEAFFGQGTRLTVV.

For the CDR3, the DNA is TGTGCCAGCAGAGGCCGCTCGGGAAGCTCCTACAATGAGCAGTTCTTC. Amino acids: CASRGRSGSSYNEQFF. The chain couples TRBV21-1 to TRBJ2-1; TRBD2, as called in the table, went unchecked against the DNA. TRBV21-1 is a pseudogene locus. CDR3 length: 16 residues.

V is TRBV28 and J is TRBJ2-5; 9 positions match TRBD1. The length of the CDR3 is 16 residues. Germline lookup yields CDR1 MDHEN and CDR2 SYDVKM. J was trimmed by 5 bases and V by 3 bases; bases with no gene match: 10. DNA for the CDR3: TGTGCCAGCAGTTTTCAGGACAGGGGAGGCGGGGAGACCCAGTACTTC. Amino acid sequence: CASSFQDRGGGETQYF.